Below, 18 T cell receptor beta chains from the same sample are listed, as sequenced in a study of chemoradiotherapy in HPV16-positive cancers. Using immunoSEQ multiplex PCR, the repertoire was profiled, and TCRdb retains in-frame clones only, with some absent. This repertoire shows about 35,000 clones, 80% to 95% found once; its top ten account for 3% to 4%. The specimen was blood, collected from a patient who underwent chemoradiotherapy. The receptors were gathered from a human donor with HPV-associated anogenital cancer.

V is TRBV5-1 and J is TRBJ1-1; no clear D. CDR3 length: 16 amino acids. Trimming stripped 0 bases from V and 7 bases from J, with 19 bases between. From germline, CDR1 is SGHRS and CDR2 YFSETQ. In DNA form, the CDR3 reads TGCGCCAGCAGCTTGGTTGGGCCCCCGGGAGGAGATGAAGCTTTCTTT. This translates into CASSLVGPPGGDEAFF.

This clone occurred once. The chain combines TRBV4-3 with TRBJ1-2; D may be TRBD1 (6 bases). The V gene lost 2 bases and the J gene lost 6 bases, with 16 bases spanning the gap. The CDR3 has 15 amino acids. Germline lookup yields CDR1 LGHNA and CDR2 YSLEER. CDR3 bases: TGCGCCAGCAGCCAAAGTACAGGGCCTCGGGATGGCTACACCTTC. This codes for CASSQSTGPRDGYTF.

CDR3 DNA sequence: TGTGCCAGCAGGCCGCAACGGGGTAATGAAAAACTGTTTTTT. Its protein is CASRPQRGNEKLFF. V and J are TRBV7-2 and TRBJ1-4; D unclear. The V end lost 6 bases, the J end lost 4 bases, and 12 bases lay between the germline ends. This CDR3 has 14 residues. The V gene's germline CDR1 is SGHTA and CDR2 FQGNSA.

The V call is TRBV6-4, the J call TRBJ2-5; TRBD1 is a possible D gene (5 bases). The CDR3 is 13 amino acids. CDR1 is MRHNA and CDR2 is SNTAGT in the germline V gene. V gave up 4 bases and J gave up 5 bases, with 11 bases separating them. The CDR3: CASSAVRGETQYF. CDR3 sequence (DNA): TGTGCCAGCAGTGCTGTTAGGGGTGAGACCCAGTACTTC.

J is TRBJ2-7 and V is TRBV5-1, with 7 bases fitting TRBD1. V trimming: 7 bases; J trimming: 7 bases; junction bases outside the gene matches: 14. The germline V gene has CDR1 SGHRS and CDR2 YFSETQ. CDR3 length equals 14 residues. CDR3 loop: CASSLTKGAWEQYF. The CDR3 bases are TGCGCCAGCTCACTGACGAAGGGGGCTTGGGAGCAGTACTTC.

The CDR3 DNA sequence: TGTGCCAGCAGCGTAGCGGATACCTATGGCTACACCTTC. It is translated as CASSVADTYGYTF. The chain joins TRBV9 to TRBJ1-2, with D hard to call. This CDR3 has 13 amino acids. The V end lost 0 bases, the J end lost 4 bases, and 7 bases lay between the germline ends. Per germline, CDR1 SGDLS and CDR2 YYNGEE.

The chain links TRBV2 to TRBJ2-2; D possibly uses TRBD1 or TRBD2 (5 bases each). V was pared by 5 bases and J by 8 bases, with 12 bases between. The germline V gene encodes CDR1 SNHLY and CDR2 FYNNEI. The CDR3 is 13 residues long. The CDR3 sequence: CASSSLREGELFF. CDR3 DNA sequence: TGTGCCAGCAGTTCCCTCAGGGAGGGGGAGCTGTTTTTT.

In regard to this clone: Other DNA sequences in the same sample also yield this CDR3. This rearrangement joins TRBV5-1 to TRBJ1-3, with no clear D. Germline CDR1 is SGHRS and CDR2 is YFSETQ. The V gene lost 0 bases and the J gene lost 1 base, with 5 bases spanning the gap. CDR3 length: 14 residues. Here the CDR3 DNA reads TGCGCCAGCAGCTTGGACGGTTCTGGAAACACCATATATTTT. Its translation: CASSLDGSGNTIYF.

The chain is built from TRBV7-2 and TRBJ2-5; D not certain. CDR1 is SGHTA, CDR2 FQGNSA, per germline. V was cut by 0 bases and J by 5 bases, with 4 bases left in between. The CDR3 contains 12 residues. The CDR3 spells CASSLARETQYF. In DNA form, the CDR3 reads TGTGCCAGCAGCTTAGCGCGTGAGACCCAGTACTTC.

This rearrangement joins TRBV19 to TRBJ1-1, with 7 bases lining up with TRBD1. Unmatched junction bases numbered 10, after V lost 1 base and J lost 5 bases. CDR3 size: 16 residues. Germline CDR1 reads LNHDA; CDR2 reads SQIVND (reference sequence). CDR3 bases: TGTGCCAGTAGTATAGGTCGAGGCAGGGGGATTACTGAAGCTTTCTTT. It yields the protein CASSIGRGRGITEAFF.

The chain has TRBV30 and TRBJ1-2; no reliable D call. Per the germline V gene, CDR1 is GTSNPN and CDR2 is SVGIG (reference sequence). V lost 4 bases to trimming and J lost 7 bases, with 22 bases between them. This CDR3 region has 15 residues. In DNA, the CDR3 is TGTGCCTGGATTATACGCGGAGGGAGCAAGCTTGGCTACACCTTC. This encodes CAWIIRGGSKLGYTF. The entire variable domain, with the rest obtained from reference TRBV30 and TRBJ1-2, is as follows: SQTIHQWPATLVQPVGSPLSLECTVEGTSNPNLYWYRQAAGRGLQLLFYSVGIGQISSEVPQNLSASRPQDRQFILSSKKLLLSDSGFYLCAWIIRGGSKLGYTFGSGTRLTVV.

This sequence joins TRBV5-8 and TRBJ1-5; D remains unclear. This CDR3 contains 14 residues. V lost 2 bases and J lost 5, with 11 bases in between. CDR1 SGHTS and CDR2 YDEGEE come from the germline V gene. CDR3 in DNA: TGTGCCAGCAGCTTATGGCGGAGGGATCAGCCCCAGCATTTT. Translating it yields CASSLWRRDQPQHF.

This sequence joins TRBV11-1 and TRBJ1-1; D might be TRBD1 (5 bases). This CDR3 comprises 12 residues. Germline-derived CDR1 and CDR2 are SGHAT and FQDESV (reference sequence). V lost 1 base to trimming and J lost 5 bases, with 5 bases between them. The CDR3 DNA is TGTGCCAGCAGCTTAGGACAGACTGAAGCTTTCTTT. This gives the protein CASSLGQTEAFF.

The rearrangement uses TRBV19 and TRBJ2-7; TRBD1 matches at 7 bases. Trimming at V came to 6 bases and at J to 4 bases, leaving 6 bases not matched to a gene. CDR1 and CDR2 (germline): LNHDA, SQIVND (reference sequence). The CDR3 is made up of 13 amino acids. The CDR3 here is CASSGQGVYEQYF. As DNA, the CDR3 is TGTGCCAGTAGCGGGCAGGGGGTGTACGAGCAGTACTTC.

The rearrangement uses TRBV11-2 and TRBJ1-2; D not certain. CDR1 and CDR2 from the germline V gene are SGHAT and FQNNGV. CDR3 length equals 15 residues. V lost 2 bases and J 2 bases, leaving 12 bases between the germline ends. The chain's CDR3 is CASSLRARSNYGYTF. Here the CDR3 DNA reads TGTGCCAGCAGCTTAAGGGCACGGTCGAACTATGGCTACACCTTC.

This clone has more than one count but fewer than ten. This CDR3 reads CASSKTGVYEKLFF. In nucleotides, the CDR3 is TGTGCCAGCAGTAAGACAGGGGTATATGAAAAACTGTTTTTT. The chain couples TRBV7-9 to TRBJ1-4, with TRBD1 matching over 8 bases. This CDR3 has 14 amino acids. The V gene end was trimmed by 6 bases and the J gene end by 6 bases; junction bases not matched to a gene: 6. Germline CDR1 is SEHNR and CDR2 is FQNEAQ (reference sequence).

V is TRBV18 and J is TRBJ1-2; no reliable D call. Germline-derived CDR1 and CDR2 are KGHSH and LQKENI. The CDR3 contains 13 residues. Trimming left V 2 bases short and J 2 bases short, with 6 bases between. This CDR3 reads CASSPKLNYGYTF. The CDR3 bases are TGTGCCAGCTCACCAAAGCTGAACTATGGCTACACCTTC.

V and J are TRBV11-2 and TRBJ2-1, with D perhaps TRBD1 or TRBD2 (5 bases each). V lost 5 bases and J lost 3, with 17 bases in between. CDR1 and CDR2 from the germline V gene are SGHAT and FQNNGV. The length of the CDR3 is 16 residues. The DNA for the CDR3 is TGTGCCAGCAGCCGTCTTACCCGGGGCCACTACAATGAGCAGTTCTTC. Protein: CASSRLTRGHYNEQFF.